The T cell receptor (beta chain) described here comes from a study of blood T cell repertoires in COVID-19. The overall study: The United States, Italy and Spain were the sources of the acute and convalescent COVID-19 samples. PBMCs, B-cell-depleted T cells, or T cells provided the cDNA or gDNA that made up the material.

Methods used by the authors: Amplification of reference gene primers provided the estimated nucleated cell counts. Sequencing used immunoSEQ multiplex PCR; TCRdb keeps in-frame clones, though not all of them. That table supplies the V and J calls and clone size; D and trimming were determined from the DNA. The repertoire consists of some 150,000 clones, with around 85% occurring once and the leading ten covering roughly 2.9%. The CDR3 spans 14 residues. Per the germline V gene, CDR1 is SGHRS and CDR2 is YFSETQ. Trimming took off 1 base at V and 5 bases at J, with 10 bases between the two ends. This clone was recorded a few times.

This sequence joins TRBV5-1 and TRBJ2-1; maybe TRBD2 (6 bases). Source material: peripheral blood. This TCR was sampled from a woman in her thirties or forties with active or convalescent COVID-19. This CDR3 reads CASSLTGENNEQFF. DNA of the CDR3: TGCGCCAGCAGCTTGACGGGAGAGAACAATGAGCAGTTCTTC.